Below are 16 T cell receptor beta chains sequenced from a single sample in a study of identifying expanded T cells in peripheral blood. The protocol was immunoSEQ multiplex PCR, while the TCRdb copy is restricted to in-frame clones and leaves out a portion. The data hold 100,000 to 150,000 clones, with about 80% observed a single time. Sequencing was done on a sample of blood. The receptors come from a person aged 18 to 70 in good health.

The V gene is TRBV18, the J gene TRBJ1-1, with D uncertain. The CDR3 covers 14 residues. Germline-derived CDR1 and CDR2 are KGHSH and LQKENI. V lost 4 bases and J lost 1, with 10 bases in between. CDR3 nucleotide sequence: TGTGCCAGCTCACAAACGACAAGGAACACTGAAGCTTTCTTT. Its protein product is CASSQTTRNTEAFF.

The chain carries TRBV18 and TRBJ2-3; D gene uncertain. Germline-derived CDR1 and CDR2 are KGHSH and LQKENI. The ends were cut back, 2 bases at V and 1 base at J, with 7 bases in the middle. The CDR3 has 14 amino acids. The DNA for the CDR3 is TGTGCCAGCTCACCAGTGACTGGCACAGATACGCAGTATTTT. Translating gives CASSPVTGTDTQYF. The full variable domain, its missing parts supplied by reference TRBV18 and TRBJ2-3, is NAGVMQNPRHLVRRRGQEARLRCSPMKGHSHVYWYRQLPEEGLKFMVYLQKENIIDESGMPKERFSAEFPKEGPSILRIQQVVRGDSAAYFCASSPVTGTDTQYFGPGTRLTVL.

The genes are TRBV19 and TRBJ1-2; maybe TRBD1 (5 bases). The V end was cut by 7 bases, the J end by 0 bases, with 15 bases between. The germline CDR1 and CDR2 sequences are LNHDA and SQIVND (reference sequence). This CDR3 spans 15 amino acids. The CDR3 DNA is TGTGCCAGTATCATTACAGGTTCGTCTAACTATGGCTACACCTTC. It translates to CASIITGSSNYGYTF.

The table lists this clone with a few counts. The chain combines TRBV7-9 with TRBJ1-2; D gene uncertain. The CDR3 is made up of 12 amino acids. V was cut by 4 bases and J by 9 bases, with 12 bases left in between. CDR1 is SEHNR and CDR2 is FQNEAQ in the germline V gene (reference sequence). CDR3 in amino acids: CASSSDRLSYTF. The CDR3 DNA follows: TGTGCCAGCAGCTCAGACCGACTGAGCTACACCTTC.

The chain has TRBV28 and TRBJ2-7; TRBD1 agrees at 11 bases. There are 16 residues in the CDR3. Unmatched junction bases numbered 8, after V lost 4 bases and J lost 3 bases. Germline V gives CDR1 MDHEN, CDR2 SYDVKM. CDR3 loop: CASSYEPGTGGYEQYF. Written as DNA, the CDR3 is TGTGCCAGCAGTTACGAACCCGGGACAGGGGGCTACGAGCAGTACTTC.

V is TRBV5-1 and J is TRBJ2-7, with D perhaps matching TRBD1 or TRBD2 (5 bases each). V lost 2 bases and J lost 2, with 8 bases in between. The CDR3 consists of 13 residues. Germline V CDR1 and CDR2: SGHRS, YFSETQ. The CDR3 nucleotides read TGCGCCAGCAGCTTAGCGGACACCTACGAGCAGTACTTC. Its protein product is CASSLADTYEQYF.

The chain employs TRBV2 and TRBJ1-2; D is undetermined. Germline CDR1 SNHLY, CDR2 FYNNEI. CDR3 length: 12 residues. The V end was cut by 7 bases, the J end by 8 bases, with 14 bases between. CDR3 nucleotides: TGTGCCAGCAAAAGAGAAGTCCGAGGCTACACCTTC. Its protein product is CASKREVRGYTF.

The chain combines TRBV7-9 with TRBJ2-6; 7 bases fit TRBD1. Trimming at V came to 5 bases and at J to 2 bases, leaving 6 bases not matched to a gene. The CDR3 sequence is 16 residues long. Germline V lookup: CDR1 SEHNR, CDR2 FQNEAQ (reference sequence). CDR3 sequence reads: CASSVRQGPGANVLTF. The CDR3 DNA follows: TGTGCCAGCAGCGTACGACAGGGCCCTGGGGCCAACGTCCTGACTTTC.

The V gene is TRBV2, the J gene TRBJ1-2; D gene uncertain. The CDR3 length is 11 residues. Trimming cost V 8 bases and J 3 bases, with 7 bases left between them. Germline CDR1 is SNHLY and CDR2 is FYNNEI. The CDR3 loop reads CASGRDYGYTF. The CDR3, as DNA: TGTGCCAGCGGCCGTGACTATGGCTACACCTTC.

The chain couples TRBV6-5 to TRBJ1-2, with D perhaps matching TRBD1 (6 bases). The CDR3 contains 13 residues. The germline V and J ends were trimmed by 4 bases and 4 bases, with 10 bases remaining between them. Germline assignment: CDR1 MNHEY and CDR2 SVGAGI. The CDR3 here is CASSLQDSYGYTF. CDR3 nucleotide sequence: TGTGCCAGCAGTTTACAGGACAGCTATGGCTACACCTTC.

This clone has more than one count but fewer than ten. The CDR3 region is CASSRFLNTEAFF. The CDR3 DNA reads TGCGCCAGCAGTAGGTTCCTGAACACTGAAGCTTTCTTT. The genes are TRBV10-2 and TRBJ1-1; D not certain. The V end lost 5 bases, the J end lost 0 bases, and 7 bases lay between the germline ends. The CDR3 totals 13 residues. Germline CDR1 WSHSY, CDR2 SAAADI.

This chain joins TRBV11-1 and TRBJ2-7; tentative D call: TRBD1 (7 bases). V was clipped by 8 bases and J by 2 bases, with 16 bases between them. Per the germline V gene, CDR1 is SGHAT and CDR2 is FQDESV (reference sequence). The CDR3 is made up of 14 amino acids. The CDR3 is CASGAGGYPYEQYF. The CDR3 coding sequence is TGTGCCAGCGGCGCAGGGGGGTACCCCTACGAGCAGTACTTC.

V usage is TRBV5-5 and J usage is TRBJ1-2; 9 nucleotides line up with TRBD1. Germline loops: CDR1 SGHKS, CDR2 YYEKEE (reference sequence). The length of the CDR3 is 14 residues. V dropped 5 bases and J dropped 4; count of bases not matched to a gene: 6. The CDR3 coding sequence is TGTGCCAGCAGGAAGGGACAGGGTACCTATGGCTACACCTTC. The encoded protein is CASRKGQGTYGYTF. The full variable domain, in which reference TRBV5-5 and TRBJ1-2 provide the parts outside the CDR3, is DAGVTQSPTHLIKTRGQQVTLRCSPISGHKSVSWYQQVLGQGPQFIFQYYEKEERGRGNFPDRFSARQFPNYSSELNVNALLLGDSALYLCASRKGQGTYGYTFGSGTRLTVV.

This clone came up once. The chain uses TRBV18 and TRBJ1-1, with D hard to call. This CDR3 is 13 amino acids long. V lost 3 bases and J lost 6, with 11 bases in between. The germline CDR1 and CDR2 sequences are KGHSH and LQKENI. Here the CDR3 reads CASSPMGSAEAFF. The DNA for the CDR3 is TGTGCCAGCTCACCGATGGGGTCGGCTGAAGCTTTCTTT.

The V gene is TRBV7-2, the J gene TRBJ2-5, with a weak D call TRBD2 (5 bases). The V and J ends lost 1 base and 4 bases respectively, with 13 bases between them. The CDR3 length is 15 residues. Germline CDR1 reads SGHTA; CDR2 reads FQGNSA. The CDR3 protein is CASSLEGRGPETQYF. In DNA, the CDR3 is TGTGCCAGCAGCTTAGAAGGACGGGGTCCAGAGACCCAGTACTTC.

The V gene is TRBV15, the J gene TRBJ2-2, with 11 bases that match TRBD1. With 5 bases clipped from V and 1 base from J, the junction kept 9 bases outside the gene matches. Germline CDR1 is LNHNV and CDR2 is YYDKDF (reference sequence). The CDR3 consists of 18 residues. The CDR3, as DNA: TGTGCCACCAGCCGGACAGGGGGCGCGTTACTGAACACCGGGGAGCTGTTTTTT. This gives the protein CATSRTGGALLNTGELFF.